This T cell receptor (beta chain) appears in the sequencing data of a study of blood T cell repertoires in COVID-19. Study background: Samples representing acute and convalescent COVID-19 were sourced from the United States, Italy and Spain.

In the original workflow: The authors estimated nucleated cell counts from reference gene primer amplification. Data came from immunoSEQ multiplex PCR; TCRdb stores just in-frame clones and leaves some out. The V and J calls and clone size were taken over from that table, and D and trimming were inferred from the DNA. The sample consists of around 250,000 clones, about 80% of them appearing once. This clone was detected once. Per germline, CDR1 SEHNR and CDR2 FQNEAQ (reference sequence). The junction had 3 bases not matched to a gene; V was cut back by 0 bases and J by 8 bases. The CDR3 is 15 residues long.

The J gene is TRBJ2-1, the V gene TRBV7-9; 11 bases are shared with TRBD1. This receptor was taken from a woman older than 75 with acute or convalescent COVID-19. Sequenced: peripheral blood. The CDR3 DNA is TGTGCCAGCAGCTTAGCGGACAGGGGGCTGTATGAGCAGTTCTTC. Encoded protein: CASSLADRGLYEQFF.